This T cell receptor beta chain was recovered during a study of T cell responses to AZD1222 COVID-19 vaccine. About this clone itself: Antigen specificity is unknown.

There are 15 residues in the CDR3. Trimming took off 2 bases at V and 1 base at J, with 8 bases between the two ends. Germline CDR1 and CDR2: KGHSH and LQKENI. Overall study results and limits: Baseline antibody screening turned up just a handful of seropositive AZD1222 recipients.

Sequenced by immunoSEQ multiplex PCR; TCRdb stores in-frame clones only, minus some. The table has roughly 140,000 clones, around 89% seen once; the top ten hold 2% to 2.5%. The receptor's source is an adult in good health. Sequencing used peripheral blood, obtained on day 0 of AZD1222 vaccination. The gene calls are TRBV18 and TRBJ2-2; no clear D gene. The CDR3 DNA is TGTGCCAGCTCACCAAATTCGGTGAACACCGGGGAGCTGTTTTTT. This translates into CASSPNSVNTGELFF.